This T cell receptor beta chain was captured by sequencing in a study of cytomegalovirus exposure and HLA in healthy donors. Study in general: Counted in an early data release were approximately 85 million unique TCRs from HLA-typed donors.

This clone appeared a few times. Its antigen remains unidentified. The study's findings and limits: Later work found most CMV-associated TCR beta chains apparently HLA-restricted. With later analysis, a missense DCLRE1C variant became linked to TCR beta V- and J-gene trimming.

The PCR had 60 Vbeta and 13 Jbeta primers. This table comes from immunoSEQ multiplex PCR, and its TCRdb copy is limited to in-frame clones, with some not included. The sample carries roughly 150,000 clones, 80% recorded once. The clonotype comes from a woman between 35 and 50 years old in good health and CMV-seronegative. The sequencing input was PBMCs.

The CDR3 DNA sequence: TGCGCCAGCAGCCCGACAGGGACAGGGGGCCCTCTCCGACATCAGTACTTC. This sequence encodes CASSPTGTGGPLRHQYF. This chain links TRBV5-1 with TRBJ2-4; TRBD1 aligns across 12 bases. Germline-derived CDR1 and CDR2 are SGHRS and YFSETQ. J lost 12 bases, V lost 4 bases, and 17 bases had no gene match. This CDR3 is built from 17 residues.